This entry lists 27 T cell receptor beta chains sequenced from one sample in a study of blood T cell repertoires in COVID-19. TCRdb's copy holds only in-frame clones and misses some; the assay was immunoSEQ multiplex PCR. The sample has 90,000 to 130,000 clones, around 68% seen once. Source material: peripheral blood. Receptors were obtained from a woman aged 55-70 years with acute or convalescent COVID-19.

The sample holds a few counts of this clone. The chain links TRBV28 to TRBJ1-5, with 7 bases aligning to TRBD1. V dropped 8 bases and J dropped 3; count of bases not matched to a gene: 7. This CDR3 spans 14 amino acids. Germline V gene sequence: CDR1 MDHEN, CDR2 SYDVKM. The DNA for the CDR3 is TGTGCCAGCCTAACAGGGGATCCCAATCAGCCCCAGCATTTT. Its protein is CASLTGDPNQPQHF. Together with reference TRBV28 and TRBJ1-5, the CDR3 gives the full variable domain: DVKVTQSSRYLVKRTGEKVFLECVQDMDHENMFWYRQDPGLGLRLIYFSYDVKMKEKGDIPEGYSVSREKKERFSLILESASTNQTSMYLCASLTGDPNQPQHFGDGTRLSIL.

This chain uses TRBV5-4 with TRBJ2-2; possibly TRBD2 for D (7 bases). V shed 4 bases and J shed 5 bases, with 18 bases lying between them. CDR3 length equals 16 residues. CDR1 SGHNT and CDR2 YYREEE come from the germline V gene (reference sequence). DNA for the CDR3: TGTGCCAGCAGCCACCAAACTAGGGGGGGAACCGGGGAGCTGTTTTTT. It is translated as CASSHQTRGGTGELFF.

The chain employs TRBV27 and TRBJ2-1, with 11 bases fitting TRBD2. With V trimmed by 2 bases and J by 7 bases, 7 bases remained unmatched. This CDR3 region has 16 residues. Germline V gene sequence: CDR1 MNHEY, CDR2 SMNVEV (reference sequence). The CDR3 is CASSLDSGGARNEQFF. CDR3 sequence (DNA): TGTGCCAGCAGTTTAGATAGCGGGGGGGCCAGGAATGAGCAGTTCTTC.

The table lists this clone with a count of one. The rearrangement links TRBV25-1 to TRBJ1-1, with D possibly TRBD1 on 6 matching bases. Germline V gene lookup returns CDR1 MGHDK and CDR2 SYGVNS. Between the trimmed V and J ends, which lost 3 bases and 5 bases, there was a span of 13 bases. The CDR3 extends over 14 amino acids. DNA for the CDR3: TGTGCCAGCAGTGAGGGCAGGGGCCGAACTGAAGCTTTCTTT. This sequence encodes CASSEGRGRTEAFF.

The CDR3 region is CSASLRGEQYF. For the CDR3, the DNA is TGCAGTGCTAGTTTACGAGGCGAGCAGTACTTC. The genes are TRBV20-1 and TRBJ2-7; D remains ambiguous. The CDR3 runs 11 residues. In germline, CDR1 is DFQATT, CDR2 SNEGSKA (reference sequence). The V end lost 3 bases, the J end lost 6 bases, and 9 bases lay between the germline ends.

The chain joins TRBV6-1 to TRBJ2-5; 9 bases align to TRBD2. Germline V CDR1 and CDR2: MNHNS, SASEGT. V gave up 6 bases and J gave up 4 bases; unmatched junction bases: 6. The CDR3 sequence is 14 residues long. The CDR3 nucleotides are TGTGCCAGCAGCCCACGCGGGGGGGGAGAGACCCAGTACTTC. Encoded protein: CASSPRGGGETQYF.

The table lists this clone with a few counts. V is TRBV5-1 and J is TRBJ1-2; 9 nucleotides match TRBD1. There are 15 residues in the CDR3. After removal of 3 bases from V and 4 bases from J, the junction contained 7 bases not matched to a gene. Germline CDR1 reads SGHRS; CDR2 reads YFSETQ. The CDR3 spells CASSSGQGSFYGYTF. In DNA, the CDR3 is TGCGCCAGCAGCTCGGGACAGGGATCGTTCTATGGCTACACCTTC.

V gene TRBV7-3 combines with J gene TRBJ2-1, with a weak D call TRBD2 (6 bases). The germline V and J ends were trimmed by 5 bases and 0 bases, with 11 bases remaining between them. This CDR3 region has 15 residues. CDR1 and CDR2 from the germline V gene are SGHTA and FQGTGA. The CDR3, as DNA: TGTGCCAGCAGCCCTCAACTAGCCTCCTACAATGAGCAGTTCTTC. Residues: CASSPQLASYNEQFF.

This rearrangement joins TRBV6-1 to TRBJ1-1; 9 positions match TRBD1. Looked up from germline, CDR1 is MNHNS and CDR2 is SASEGT. The CDR3 runs 15 residues. V shed 2 bases and J 5 bases; nucleotides not matched to a gene: 6. The CDR3 region is CASSESGTGRTEAFF. CDR3 sequence (DNA): TGTGCCAGCAGTGAAAGTGGGACAGGGAGAACTGAAGCTTTCTTT.

Note on this clone: Mismatch with germline at one junction end may stem from a read error. The V call is TRBV6-1, the J call TRBJ1-2; unclear D gene. Germline V gene data show CDR1 as MNHNS and CDR2 as SASEGT. This CDR3 is built from 11 residues. The CDR3 DNA reads TGTGCCAGCAGTCAAGCGACAGGCTACACCTTC. This translates into CASSQATGYTF.

V usage is TRBV5-1 and J usage is TRBJ2-2, with D unresolved. Germline CDR1 SGHRS, CDR2 YFSETQ. CDR3 length: 14 amino acids. V lost 0 bases and J 1 base, leaving 4 bases between the germline ends. The CDR3 reads CASSLDRNTGELFF. In nucleotides, the CDR3 is TGCGCCAGCAGCTTGGACAGGAACACCGGGGAGCTGTTTTTT.

This chain uses TRBV7-9 with TRBJ2-2; 9 nucleotides match TRBD2. The CDR3 is 15 residues long. Per the germline V gene, CDR1 is SEHNR and CDR2 is FQNEAQ (reference sequence). V dropped 3 bases and J dropped 5; count of bases not matched to a gene: 4. In nucleotides, the CDR3 is TGTGCCAGCAGCTTGACTAGCGGAACAACCGGGGAGCTGTTTTTT. Translating it yields CASSLTSGTTGELFF. Combining the CDR3 with reference TRBV7-9 and TRBJ2-2 gives the whole variable domain DTGVSQNPRHKITKRGQNVTFRCDPISEHNRLYWYRQTLGQGPEFLTYFQNEAQLEKSRLLSDRFSAERPKGSFSTLEIQRTEQGDSAMYLCASSLTSGTTGELFFGEGSRLTVL.

In its sample, this clone was seen a few times. The chain has TRBV7-2 and TRBJ2-5, with D tentatively TRBD2 (6 bases). Germline loops: CDR1 SGHTA, CDR2 FQGNSA. Trimming stripped 3 bases from V and 7 bases from J, with 24 bases between. The CDR3 has 17 amino acids. Here the CDR3 reads CASSFGSTSLERGTQYF. CDR3 DNA: TGTGCCAGCAGCTTTGGATCTACTAGCTTGGAGAGAGGGACCCAGTACTTC.

A single count supports this clone. This chain joins TRBV9 and TRBJ2-7, with 8 bases fitting TRBD1. CDR3 length equals 15 residues. The V segment lost 2 bases and the J segment 3 bases; nucleotides outside the gene matches: 7. Per the germline V gene, CDR1 is SGDLS and CDR2 is YYNGEE. This chain's CDR3 is CASSVTGDSLYEQYF. The DNA for the CDR3 is TGTGCCAGCAGCGTGACAGGGGATAGTCTCTACGAGCAGTACTTC.

V is TRBV20-1 and J is TRBJ1-2; tentatively, D is TRBD1 (5 bases). Deletions cut 3 bases from V and 7 bases from J, with 9 bases between. CDR3 length equals 11 residues. Germline V gene sequence: CDR1 DFQATT, CDR2 SNEGSKA (reference sequence). The CDR3 nucleotides read TGCAGTGCTAGGACAGACTTTGGCTACACCTTC. Translation: CSARTDFGYTF.

This clone turned up a few times. This chain links TRBV6-2 or TRBV6-3 with TRBJ2-7, with D tentatively TRBD1 (5 bases). V dropped 0 bases and J dropped 7 bases, with 16 bases sitting between them. The CDR3 runs to 15 residues. Germline CDR1 is MNHEY and CDR2 is SVGEGT. The CDR3 loop reads CASSYSVSGIGEQYF. DNA of the CDR3: TGTGCCAGCAGTTACTCGGTTTCAGGGATCGGAGAGCAGTACTTC.

The rearrangement uses TRBV14 and TRBJ2-1, with TRBD2 identical over 16 bases. Germline assignment: CDR1 SGHDN and CDR2 FVKESK. V shed 4 bases and J 12 bases; nucleotides not matched to a gene: 9. This CDR3 comprises 16 residues. As DNA, the CDR3 is TGTGCCAGCAGCCTCCAAATGGGACTAGCGGGGGGGCGGCAGTTCTTC. Translated, it gives CASSLQMGLAGGRQFF.

This clone came up once. The rearrangement uses TRBV19 and TRBJ1-5, with D possibly TRBD1 on 6 matching bases. The CDR3 spans 16 residues. Germline CDR1 LNHDA, CDR2 SQIVND (reference sequence). Trimming left V 3 bases short and J 2 bases short, with 14 bases between. CDR3 amino acids: CASSIYGRGGNQPQHF. The CDR3 DNA follows: TGTGCCAGTAGTATTTATGGCAGGGGAGGCAATCAGCCCCAGCATTTT.

In this sample, this clone turned up once. The chain is built from TRBV3-1 (or the pseudogene TRBV3-2) and TRBJ1-1; TRBD1 aligns across 8 bases. Germline V gene data show CDR1 as LGHDT and CDR2 as YNNKEL (reference sequence). V gave up 3 bases and J gave up 1 base; unmatched junction bases: 4. There are 15 residues in the CDR3. The CDR3 is CASSHTGTGNTEAFF. The CDR3, as DNA: TGTGCCAGCAGCCATACCGGGACAGGGAACACTGAAGCTTTCTTT.

V usage is TRBV24-1 and J usage is TRBJ1-2, with 7 nucleotides matching TRBD1. Germline-derived CDR1 and CDR2 are KGHDR and SFDVKD. Germline trimming cut 3 bases from V and 7 bases from J; bases unmatched to any gene: 4. This CDR3 comprises 13 residues. The CDR3 sequence: CATSDKTGVGYTF. The DNA of the CDR3 is TGTGCCACCAGTGATAAAACAGGGGTTGGCTACACCTTC.

This chain uses TRBV19 with TRBJ1-5; tentatively, D is TRBD1 (5 bases). The CDR3 contains 15 residues. V lost 2 bases and J 5 bases, leaving 13 bases between the germline ends. The germline V gene has CDR1 LNHDA and CDR2 SQIVND (reference sequence). The chain's CDR3 is CASSIPSGQYQPQHF. For the CDR3, the DNA is TGTGCCAGTAGTATACCGTCCGGACAATATCAGCCCCAGCATTTT.

V is TRBV5-5 and J is TRBJ2-5; unclear D gene. V lost 4 bases to trimming and J lost 4 bases, with 23 bases between them. The length of the CDR3 is 17 residues. CDR1 and CDR2 from the germline V gene are SGHKS and YYEKEE (reference sequence). The CDR3 is CASSGVASASVRETQYF. The CDR3, as DNA: TGTGCCAGCAGCGGCGTCGCTTCAGCGAGTGTTCGAGAGACCCAGTACTTC.

As DNA, the CDR3 is TGTGCCAGCAGCCAAGTCTGGAAGGGGGCTTATGGCTACACCTTC. Its translation is CASSQVWKGAYGYTF. This chain links TRBV14 with TRBJ1-2, with TRBD1 matching 7 bases. Unmatched junction bases numbered 7, after V lost 1 base and J lost 5 bases. Germline CDR1 reads SGHDN; CDR2 reads FVKESK. The CDR3 is 15 amino acids. Full variable domain (missing parts from reference TRBV14 and TRBJ1-2): EAGVTQFPSHSVIEKGQTVTLRCDPISGHDNLYWYRRVMGKEIKFLLHFVKESKQDESGMPNNRFLAERTGGTYSTLKVQPAELEDSGVYFCASSQVWKGAYGYTFGSGTRLTVV.

In its sample, this clone was seen once. The V gene is TRBV6-2 or TRBV6-3, the J gene TRBJ1-5; 7 positions agree with TRBD1. Per germline, CDR1 MNHEY and CDR2 SVGEGT. The V gene end was trimmed by 4 bases and the J gene end by 6 bases; junction bases not matched to a gene: 6. The CDR3 contains 14 residues. CDR3 DNA sequence: TGTGCCAGCAGTTTGACGGCAGGGGGTCAGCCCCAGCATTTT. It yields the protein CASSLTAGGQPQHF.

The chain links TRBV19 to TRBJ1-5, with D possibly being TRBD1 (6 bases). Germline assignment: CDR1 LNHDA and CDR2 SQIVND (reference sequence). The V gene lost 10 bases and the J gene lost 6 bases, with 16 bases spanning the gap. This CDR3 is built from 13 residues. Written as DNA, the CDR3 is TGTGCCACTCGGAGAGGGGGAGTTCAGCCCCAGCATTTT. This translates into CATRRGGVQPQHF.

V usage is TRBV3-1 (or the pseudogene TRBV3-2) and J usage is TRBJ1-4; weak D call: TRBD1 (6 bases). The CDR3 loop spans 14 amino acids. Trimming stripped 4 bases from V and 7 bases from J, with 13 bases between. Germline-derived CDR1 and CDR2 are LGHDT and YNNKEL (reference sequence). The CDR3 DNA reads as TGTGCCAGCAGCCGGGACACCGGGCCTGAAAAACTGTTTTTT. It yields the protein CASSRDTGPEKLFF.

The chain combines TRBV19 with TRBJ1-2; 8 bases fit TRBD1. After removal of 6 bases from V and 2 bases from J, the junction contained 14 bases not matched to a gene. Germline V gene lookup returns CDR1 LNHDA and CDR2 SQIVND (reference sequence). This CDR3 has 17 amino acids. The CDR3 coding sequence is TGTGCCAGTAGCGACTCGCCGGGACAGGCTGGGAACTATGGCTACACCTTC. Residues: CASSDSPGQAGNYGYTF.